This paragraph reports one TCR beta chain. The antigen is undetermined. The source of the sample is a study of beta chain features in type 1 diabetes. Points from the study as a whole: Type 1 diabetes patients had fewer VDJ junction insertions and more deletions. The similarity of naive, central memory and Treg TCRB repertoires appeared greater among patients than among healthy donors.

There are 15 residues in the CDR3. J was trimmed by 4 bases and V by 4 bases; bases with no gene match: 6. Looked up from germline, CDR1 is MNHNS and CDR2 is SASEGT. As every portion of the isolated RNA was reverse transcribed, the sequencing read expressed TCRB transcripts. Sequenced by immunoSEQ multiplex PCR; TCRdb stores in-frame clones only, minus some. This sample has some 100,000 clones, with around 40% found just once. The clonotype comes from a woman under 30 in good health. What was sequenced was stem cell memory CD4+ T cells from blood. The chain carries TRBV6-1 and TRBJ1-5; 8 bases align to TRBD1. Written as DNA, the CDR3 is TGTGCCAGCAGTGGACAGGGGATTTCAAATCAGCCCCAGCATTTT. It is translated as CASSGQGISNQPQHF.